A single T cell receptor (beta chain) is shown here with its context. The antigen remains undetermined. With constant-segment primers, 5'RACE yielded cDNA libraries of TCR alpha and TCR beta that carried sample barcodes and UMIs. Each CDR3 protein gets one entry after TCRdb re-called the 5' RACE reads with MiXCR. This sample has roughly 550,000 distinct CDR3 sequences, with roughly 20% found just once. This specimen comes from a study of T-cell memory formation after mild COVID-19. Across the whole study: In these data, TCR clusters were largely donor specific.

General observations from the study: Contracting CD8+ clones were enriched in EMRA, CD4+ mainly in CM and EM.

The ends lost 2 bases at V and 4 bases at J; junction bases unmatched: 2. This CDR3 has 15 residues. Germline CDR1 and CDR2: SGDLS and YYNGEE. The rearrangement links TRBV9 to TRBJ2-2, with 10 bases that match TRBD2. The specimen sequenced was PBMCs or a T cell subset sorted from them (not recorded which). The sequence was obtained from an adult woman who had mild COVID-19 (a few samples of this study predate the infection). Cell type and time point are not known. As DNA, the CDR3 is TGTGCCAGCAGCGTTAGACTAGCGGGCACCGGGGAGCTGTTTTTT. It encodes CASSVRLAGTGELFF.